The T cell receptor (beta chain) described here comes from a study of memory CD4+ T cells and cytomegalovirus serostatus. Study-level background: This sample comes from healthy Belgian adults, several CMV seropositive, under 25 seronegative.

Single viable CD3+CD4+CD8-CD45RO+ cells were sorted as the memory CD4+ T cells. Serostatus was set by detecting CMV pp150, pp28, p38, p52 IgG. Only in-frame clones appear in the TCRdb table, and some are missing; sequencing was by immunoSEQ multiplex PCR. The repertoire includes under 75,000 clones, less than 85% of them detected once, and roughly 0.48% sits in the top ten. For this clone: No antigen is known for it.

V lost 2 bases to trimming and J lost 4 bases; unmatched junction nucleotides: 5. This CDR3 is 13 amino acids long. Germline V gene lookup returns CDR1 GTSNPN and CDR2 SVGIG (reference sequence). Study-level findings and limits: Of around 160 reported CMV TCRbeta sequences, 60 to 85 were found in memory CD4+ repertoires.

The sequence came from an adult in good health and CMV-seronegative. Some clones in this sample may be carry-over from other donors' samples. V is TRBV30 and J is TRBJ2-7, with TRBD2 matching over 7 bases. Sequenced input: memory CD4+ T cells from blood. This chain's CDR3 is CAWSTSARYEQYF. CDR3 coding DNA: TGTGCCTGGAGTACTAGCGCCCGATACGAGCAGTACTTC.